Each of the 27 T cell receptor beta chains below was sequenced from the same sample in a study of T cell responses to AZD1222 COVID-19 vaccine. TCRdb's copy holds only in-frame clones and misses some; the assay was immunoSEQ multiplex PCR. In the table there are about 150,000 clones, more than 90% of which are singletons. The source was peripheral blood, collected on day 0 of AZD1222 vaccination. The source is an adult in good health.

This chain uses TRBV5-1 with TRBJ2-7; 10 bases line up with TRBD2. CDR3 size: 15 residues. The germline V gene has CDR1 SGHRS and CDR2 YFSETQ. Unmatched junction bases numbered 5, after V lost 0 bases and J lost 5 bases. The CDR3 DNA reads TGCGCCAGCAGCTTGGGTAGCGGGGGGAACGACGAGCAGTACTTC. It encodes CASSLGSGGNDEQYF.

The chain carries TRBV6-5 and TRBJ1-1; D gene ambiguous. The germline V and J ends were trimmed by 2 bases and 0 bases, with 7 bases remaining between them. The CDR3 extends over 14 amino acids. Germline V gene sequence: CDR1 MNHEY, CDR2 SVGAGI. The CDR3 nucleotides read TGTGCCAGCAGTTACGGAGGAATGAACACTGAAGCTTTCTTT. It is translated as CASSYGGMNTEAFF.

This chain joins TRBV7-8 and TRBJ1-6; D unresolved. V lost 4 bases and J 13 bases, leaving 17 bases between the germline ends. Looked up from germline, CDR1 is SGHVS and CDR2 is FQNEAQ. This CDR3 has 14 residues. The CDR3 here is CASSSTAELLPLHF. The CDR3, as DNA: TGTGCCAGCAGCTCGACGGCAGAGCTATTGCCCCTCCACTTT.

The chain's CDR3 is CASSLRGRSSGELFF. The CDR3 region has the DNA TGTGCCAGCAGCCTAAGGGGGCGTTCGTCCGGGGAGCTGTTTTTT. The rearrangement links TRBV7-3 to TRBJ2-2; 7 nucleotides align to TRBD1. Per the germline V gene, CDR1 is SGHTA and CDR2 is FQGTGA. The J segment lost 6 bases and the V segment lost 5 bases, leaving 9 bases of the junction unmatched. The CDR3 has 15 amino acids. Full variable domain (outside the CDR3, taken from reference TRBV7-3 and TRBJ2-2): GAGVSQTPSNKVTEKGKYVELRCDPISGHTALYWYRQSLGQGPEFLIYFQGTGAADDSGLPNDRFFAVRPEGSVSTLKIQRTERGDSAVYLCASSLRGRSSGELFFGEGSRLTVL.

The V gene is TRBV2, the J gene TRBJ2-5; D perhaps matches TRBD1 (5 bases). The germline CDR1 and CDR2 sequences are SNHLY and FYNNEI. V was trimmed by 7 bases and J by 1 base, leaving 10 bases between them. The CDR3 length is 13 residues. CDR3 loop: CASNSQGQETQYF. The CDR3 DNA reads as TGTGCCAGCAATTCGCAGGGCCAAGAGACCCAGTACTTC.

The V call is TRBV3-1 (or the pseudogene TRBV3-2), the J call TRBJ1-4, with 9 bases matching TRBD1. The CDR3 runs to 15 residues. CDR1 is LGHDT and CDR2 is YNNKEL in the germline V gene (reference sequence). V gave up 4 bases and J gave up 7 bases; unmatched junction bases: 7. CDR3 bases: TGTGCCAGCAGCCCGCCTACGGGACAGGGTGAAAAACTGTTTTTT. The encoded protein is CASSPPTGQGEKLFF.

The DNA for the CDR3 is TGTGCCAGCAGCTCCGGACGGGGGCTCTGGACAGATACGCAGTATTTT. It yields the protein CASSSGRGLWTDTQYF. This rearrangement joins TRBV7-6 to TRBJ2-3, with D tentatively TRBD1 or TRBD2 (6 bases each). The CDR3 is 16 residues long. The V gene's germline CDR1 is SGHVS and CDR2 FNYEAQ. Trimming took off 4 bases at V and 3 bases at J, with 17 bases between the two ends.

This chain uses TRBV7-8 with TRBJ1-2; D uncertain. The CDR3 contains 12 residues. Trimming left V 3 bases short and J 4 bases short, with 6 bases between. In germline, CDR1 is SGHVS, CDR2 FQNEAQ. The CDR3 spells CASSLSSYGYTF. Written as DNA, the CDR3 is TGTGCCAGCAGCTTGTCAAGCTATGGCTACACCTTC.

The rearrangement joins TRBV9 to TRBJ1-1, with D maybe TRBD1 (5 bases). The CDR3 spans 16 residues. V lost 0 bases and J lost 4, with 16 bases in between. The germline V gene has CDR1 SGDLS and CDR2 YYNGEE. DNA for the CDR3: TGTGCCAGCAGCGTAGAGGCAGGGCAGGGTGCCACTGAAGCTTTCTTT. This sequence encodes CASSVEAGQGATEAFF.

The J gene is TRBJ1-1, the V gene TRBV7-2; 7 nucleotides match TRBD1. The CDR3 loop spans 17 amino acids. The germline V gene encodes CDR1 SGHTA and CDR2 FQGNSA. V gave up 0 bases and J gave up 1 base; unmatched junction bases: 8. The DNA for the CDR3 is TGTGCCAGCAGCTTAGCGCAGGGACAGCGGGCGAACACTGAAGCTTTCTTT. Its translation is CASSLAQGQRANTEAFF.

This clone was detected a few times. The CDR3 reads CASSVGRGNQPQHF. The DNA of the CDR3 is TGTGCCAGCAGTGTAGGGCGGGGGAATCAGCCCCAGCATTTT. The chain is built from TRBV2 and TRBJ1-5; a possible D gene is TRBD1 (5 bases). Germline V gene lookup returns CDR1 SNHLY and CDR2 FYNNEI. Trimming took 4 bases from V and 4 from J, leaving 11 bases between them. CDR3 length: 14 residues.

The V gene is TRBV6-5, the J gene TRBJ1-1; 7 bases map to TRBD1. Trimming at V came to 7 bases and at J to 5 bases, leaving 10 bases not matched to a gene. Germline loops: CDR1 MNHEY, CDR2 SVGAGI. The CDR3 runs to 14 residues. CDR3 nucleotide sequence: TGTGCCAGCACCCCTTCGGACAGGAGTACTGAAGCTTTCTTT. Translated, it gives CASTPSDRSTEAFF.

The chain combines TRBV7-3 with TRBJ2-1, with D perhaps assigned TRBD1 or TRBD2 (5 bases each). The CDR3 spans 12 residues. Deletions cut 6 bases from V and 15 bases from J, with 18 bases between. Germline CDR1 reads SGHTA; CDR2 reads FQGTGA. The CDR3 spells CASRSNRGALFF. The DNA for the CDR3 is TGTGCCAGCAGGTCCAACCGGGGCGCTCTGTTCTTC.

This clone showed up just once. The chain has TRBV5-4 and TRBJ2-3; tentatively, D is TRBD1 or TRBD2 (6 bases each). Germline assignment: CDR1 SGHNT and CDR2 YYREEE (reference sequence). Trimming took 5 bases from V and 2 from J, leaving 12 bases between them. This CDR3 is built from 14 residues. CDR3 bases: TGTGCCAGCAGGGGGGGCCTTGACACAGATACGCAGTATTTT. Protein product: CASRGGLDTDTQYF.

V usage is TRBV7-9 and J usage is TRBJ2-7; no reliable D call. Trimming left V 1 base short and J 2 bases short, with 12 bases between. Germline assignment: CDR1 SEHNR and CDR2 FQNEAQ (reference sequence). The CDR3 sequence is 15 residues long. In nucleotides, the CDR3 is TGTGCCAGCAGCTTAGAGAGAGAGGCGGCCTACGAGCAGTACTTC. Translated, it gives CASSLEREAAYEQYF.

The chain couples TRBV11-2 to TRBJ1-3; no firm D call. The V end was cut by 4 bases, the J end by 0 bases, with 4 bases between. Germline-derived CDR1 and CDR2 are SGHAT and FQNNGV. The CDR3 has 13 residues. CDR3 in amino acids: CASSSDSGNTIYF. CDR3 DNA: TGTGCCAGCAGCTCAGACTCTGGAAACACCATATATTTT. Full variable domain (rest looked up from reference TRBV11-2 and TRBJ1-3): EAGVAQSPRYKIIEKRQSVAFWCNPISGHATLYWYQQILGQGPKLLIQFQNNGVVDDSQLPKDRFSAERLKGVDSTLKIQPAKLEDSAVYLCASSSDSGNTIYFGEGSWLTVV.

This clone has just one count. The J gene is TRBJ1-1, the V gene TRBV29-1, with 10 nucleotides matching TRBD1. Trimming took 4 bases from V and 11 from J; bases not matched to a gene: 10. The CDR3 is 13 amino acids. Germline CDR1 reads SQVTM; CDR2 reads ANQGSEA. This chain's CDR3 is CSVVPGTGVGAFF. CDR3 DNA sequence: TGCAGCGTTGTTCCCGGGACAGGGGTTGGGGCTTTCTTT.

The chain links TRBV9 to TRBJ2-7; D is ambiguous. This CDR3 has 15 amino acids. In germline, CDR1 is SGDLS, CDR2 YYNGEE. Trimming took 6 bases from V and 1 from J, leaving 17 bases between them. The CDR3 loop reads CASTPGSPYSYEQYF. CDR3 nucleotides: TGTGCCAGCACCCCCGGGTCTCCTTATTCCTACGAGCAGTACTTC.

The chain couples TRBV28 to TRBJ1-1; D remains ambiguous. The CDR3 spans 12 residues. Trimming shortened V by 2 bases and J by 2 bases, and 3 bases separated the two germline ends. Germline CDR1 and CDR2: MDHEN and SYDVKM. The CDR3 DNA reads TGTGCCAGCAGTTTAACAAACACTGAAGCTTTCTTT. It yields the protein CASSLTNTEAFF.

The genes are TRBV4-1 and TRBJ1-5, with a possible D match to TRBD1 (5 bases). The CDR3 sequence is 15 residues long. CDR1 MGHRA and CDR2 YSYEKL come from the germline V gene. V gave up 1 base and J gave up 7 bases, with 14 bases separating them. CDR3 nucleotide sequence: TGCGCCAGCAGCCAAGTGATAGGGACGCGACAGCCCCAGCATTTT. It codes for CASSQVIGTRQPQHF.

The chain uses TRBV5-1 and TRBJ1-3, with a tentative D call TRBD1 (5 bases). Trimming removed 0 bases at V and 4 bases at J, with 17 bases between. The CDR3 is 17 amino acids. Germline V CDR1 and CDR2: SGHRS, YFSETQ. The CDR3 here is CASSLGGTSVIGNTIYF. The CDR3 nucleotides are TGCGCCAGCAGCTTGGGGGGGACCTCTGTGATCGGAAACACCATATATTTT.

The chain carries TRBV7-2 and TRBJ1-5; the match to TRBD1 covers 9 bases. Unmatched junction bases numbered 5, after V lost 4 bases and J lost 4 bases. The V gene's germline CDR1 is SGHTA and CDR2 FQGNSA. The CDR3 spans 15 residues. The CDR3 region has the DNA TGTGCCAGCAGCTCTCAACAGGGGGCGAATCAGCCCCAGCATTTT. It is translated as CASSSQQGANQPQHF.

J is TRBJ2-1 and V is TRBV7-2; unclear D gene. The V end was cut by 3 bases, the J end by 1 base, with 7 bases between. Per germline, CDR1 SGHTA and CDR2 FQGNSA. The CDR3 length is 14 residues. The DNA for the CDR3 is TGTGCCAGCAGCTTTAGCAGTTCCTACAATGAGCAGTTCTTC. As protein: CASSFSSSYNEQFF.

This sequence joins TRBV19 and TRBJ1-5, with D possibly being TRBD1 (6 bases). The CDR3 has 18 amino acids. Germline V gene sequence: CDR1 LNHDA, CDR2 SQIVND (reference sequence). Trimming took off 5 bases at V and 1 base at J, with 21 bases between the two ends. The CDR3 here is CASSLLFGGAGSNQPQHF. In nucleotides, the CDR3 is TGTGCCAGTAGTCTCTTGTTTGGGGGCGCGGGCAGCAATCAGCCCCAGCATTTT.

The V and J genes are TRBV19 and TRBJ1-2; D is unclear. The V gene's germline CDR1 is LNHDA and CDR2 SQIVND (reference sequence). CDR3 length: 14 residues. Deletions cut 7 bases from V and 4 bases from J, with 16 bases between. CDR3 nucleotides: TGTGCCAGTACCCCTTGGGGAGAACCCTATGGCTACACCTTC. As protein: CASTPWGEPYGYTF.

The chain uses TRBV7-9 and TRBJ2-7; 8 bases fit TRBD1. Germline V CDR1 and CDR2: SEHNR, FQNEAQ (reference sequence). The V segment lost 3 bases and the J segment 6 bases; nucleotides outside the gene matches: 10. The CDR3 is 15 amino acids. CDR3 loop: CASSFIQGARSEQYF. The CDR3 nucleotides are TGTGCCAGCAGCTTCATCCAGGGGGCGCGGTCCGAGCAGTACTTC. The full variable domain, rest sourced from reference TRBV7-9 and TRBJ2-7, is DTGVSQNPRHKITKRGQNVTFRCDPISEHNRLYWYRQTLGQGPEFLTYFQNEAQLEKSRLLSDRFSAERPKGSFSTLEIQRTEQGDSAMYLCASSFIQGARSEQYFGPGTRLTVT.

The chain carries TRBV7-6 and TRBJ1-5, with no clear D. Germline V gives CDR1 SGHVS, CDR2 FNYEAQ. V was trimmed by 5 bases and J by 8 bases, leaving 19 bases between them. The CDR3 covers 15 residues. CDR3 bases: TGTGCCAGCAGCCCTCAACCTGGGCTTGTAGAGCCCCAGCATTTT. This sequence encodes CASSPQPGLVEPQHF.